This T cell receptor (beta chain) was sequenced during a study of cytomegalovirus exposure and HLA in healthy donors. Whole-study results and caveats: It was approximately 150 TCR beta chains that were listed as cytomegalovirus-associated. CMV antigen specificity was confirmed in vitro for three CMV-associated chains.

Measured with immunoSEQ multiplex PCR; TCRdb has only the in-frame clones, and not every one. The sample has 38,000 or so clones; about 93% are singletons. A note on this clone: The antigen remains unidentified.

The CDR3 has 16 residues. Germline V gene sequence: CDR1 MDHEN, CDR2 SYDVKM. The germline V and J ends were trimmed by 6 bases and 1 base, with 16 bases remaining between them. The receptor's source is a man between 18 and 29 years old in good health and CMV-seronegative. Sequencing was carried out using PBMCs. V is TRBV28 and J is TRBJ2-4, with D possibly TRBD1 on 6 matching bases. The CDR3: CASSPQGMMAKNIQYF. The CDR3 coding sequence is TGTGCCAGCAGCCCACAGGGAATGATGGCCAAAAACATTCAGTACTTC. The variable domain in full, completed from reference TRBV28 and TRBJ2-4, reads DVKVTQSSRYLVKRTGEKVFLECVQDMDHENMFWYRQDPGLGLRLIYFSYDVKMKEKGDIPEGYSVSREKKERFSLILESASTNQTSMYLCASSPQGMMAKNIQYFGAGTRLSVL.